Below, 16 T cell receptor beta chains from the same sample are listed, as sequenced in a study of cytomegalovirus exposure and HLA in healthy donors. The PCR ran on 60 Vbeta and 13 Jbeta primers. The repertoire was sequenced with immunoSEQ multiplex PCR; TCRdb's copy has only in-frame clones and lacks some. The sample lists about 150,000 clones, about 76% occurring once. The sequenced sample was PBMCs. These receptors all stem from a male donor in good health and CMV-seronegative.

This chain links TRBV5-1 with TRBJ1-5, with D perhaps TRBD1 (6 bases). CDR1 is SGHRS and CDR2 is YFSETQ in the germline V gene. The germline V and J ends were trimmed by 3 bases and 7 bases, with 8 bases remaining between them. CDR3 length: 12 residues. The CDR3 region is CASSYTGQPQHF. The CDR3, as DNA: TGCGCCAGCAGCTATACAGGGCAGCCCCAGCATTTT.

The chain combines TRBV30 with TRBJ2-1, with 12 bases matching TRBD2. Germline-derived CDR1 and CDR2 are GTSNPN and SVGIG (reference sequence). The ends lost 2 bases at V and 8 bases at J; junction bases unmatched: 7. The CDR3 extends over 15 amino acids. The CDR3 here is CAWSPTSGSFDEQFF. In nucleotides, the CDR3 is TGTGCCTGGAGTCCGACTAGCGGGAGCTTCGATGAGCAGTTCTTC.

V gene TRBV7-8 combines with J gene TRBJ1-5; 7 nucleotides agree with TRBD1. The germline V gene has CDR1 SGHVS and CDR2 FQNEAQ. The CDR3 runs to 16 residues. Trimming at V came to 2 bases and at J to 0 bases, leaving 4 bases not matched to a gene. CDR3 DNA sequence: TGTGCCAGCAGCTTAAGGGACAGCGTTAGCAATCAGCCCCAGCATTTT. Amino acid sequence: CASSLRDSVSNQPQHF.

The chain carries TRBV10-3 and TRBJ2-7; TRBD1 matches at 7 bases. This CDR3 is 19 amino acids long. Germline loops: CDR1 ENHRY, CDR2 SYGVKD. Trimming took 2 bases from V and 4 from J; bases not matched to a gene: 20. CDR3 protein: CAISERVTGKIERPYEQYF. The CDR3 bases are TGTGCCATCAGTGAGAGAGTGACAGGGAAGATCGAGCGACCGTACGAGCAGTACTTC.

Written as DNA, the CDR3 is TGTGCCAGTAGTATAGCCGCAGCCCTTCCGACAAACGAGCAGTACTTC. It encodes CASSIAAALPTNEQYF. This rearrangement joins TRBV19 to TRBJ2-7; D uncertain. CDR3 length: 16 residues. The V end was cut by 1 base, the J end by 5 bases, with 18 bases between. From germline, CDR1 is LNHDA and CDR2 SQIVND (reference sequence).

This clone was seen more than once but under ten times. The genes are TRBV7-2 and TRBJ2-7; 7 positions match TRBD2. Germline CDR1 SGHTA, CDR2 FQGNSA. The CDR3 contains 15 residues. Germline trimming cut 3 bases from V and 4 bases from J; bases unmatched to any gene: 9. The chain's CDR3 is CASSLGGKVDYEQYF. The DNA for the CDR3 is TGTGCCAGCAGCTTGGGAGGGAAGGTTGATTACGAGCAGTACTTC.

The chain is built from TRBV5-5 and TRBJ2-2; D is perhaps TRBD2 (6 bases). Germline V gives CDR1 SGHKS, CDR2 YYEKEE (reference sequence). V was pared by 4 bases and J by 5 bases, with 12 bases between. The CDR3 runs 14 residues. CDR3 nucleotide sequence: TGTGCCAGCAGCCGCCGGGAGACAACCGGGGAGCTGTTTTTT. Translated: CASSRRETTGELFF.

The rearrangement links TRBV6-6 to TRBJ2-2, with 9 bases identical to TRBD1. With V trimmed by 6 bases and J by 1 base, 3 bases remained unmatched. CDR3 length: 15 amino acids. Germline V gives CDR1 MNHNY, CDR2 SVGAGI (reference sequence). The CDR3 sequence is CASRPGQGNTGELFF. The DNA for the CDR3 is TGTGCCAGCAGGCCGGGACAGGGGAACACCGGGGAGCTGTTTTTT.

This clone was seen once. This rearrangement joins TRBV18 to TRBJ2-7, with D hard to call. The CDR3 covers 12 residues. CDR1 is KGHSH, CDR2 LQKENI, per germline. V lost 3 bases and J 2 bases, leaving 5 bases between the germline ends. The CDR3 sequence: CASSPATYEQYF. The CDR3 coding sequence is TGTGCCAGCTCACCCGCTACCTACGAGCAGTACTTC. The entire variable domain, with the rest obtained from reference TRBV18 and TRBJ2-7, is as follows: NAGVMQNPRHLVRRRGQEARLRCSPMKGHSHVYWYRQLPEEGLKFMVYLQKENIIDESGMPKERFSAEFPKEGPSILRIQQVVRGDSAAYFCASSPATYEQYFGPGTRLTVT.

The rearrangement links TRBV19 to TRBJ2-2; D may be TRBD1 (6 bases). The ends were cut back, 7 bases at V and 1 base at J, with 10 bases in the middle. This CDR3 spans 14 amino acids. Germline assignment: CDR1 LNHDA and CDR2 SQIVND (reference sequence). The CDR3 loop is CASKDSLNTGELFF. The CDR3 DNA reads TGTGCCAGTAAGGACAGCCTGAACACCGGGGAGCTGTTTTTT. The full variable domain, its missing parts supplied by reference TRBV19 and TRBJ2-2, is DGGITQSPKYLFRKEGQNVTLSCEQNLNHDAMYWYRQDPGQGLRLIYYSQIVNDFQKGDIAEGYSVSREKKESFPLTVTSAQKNPTAFYLCASKDSLNTGELFFGEGSRLTVL.

This chain joins TRBV7-9 and TRBJ2-5; the D gene is possibly TRBD2 (7 bases). Per germline, CDR1 SEHNR and CDR2 FQNEAQ (reference sequence). The CDR3 has 16 residues. V lost 4 bases, J lost 4 bases, and 19 bases lay in between. In nucleotides, the CDR3 is TGTGCCAGCAGCTCTAGTCGCGGGAGAGGGGGAGAGACCCAGTACTTC. Residues: CASSSSRGRGGETQYF. Full variable domain (remainder filled in from reference TRBV7-9 and TRBJ2-5): DTGVSQNPRHKITKRGQNVTFRCDPISEHNRLYWYRQTLGQGPEFLTYFQNEAQLEKSRLLSDRFSAERPKGSFSTLEIQRTEQGDSAMYLCASSSSRGRGGETQYFGPGTRLLVL.

The rearrangement uses TRBV7-9 and TRBJ1-2; 7 nucleotides line up with TRBD1. J lost 7 bases, V lost 5 bases, and 7 bases had no gene match. Germline V gene lookup returns CDR1 SEHNR and CDR2 FQNEAQ (reference sequence). The CDR3 extends over 13 amino acids. The CDR3 protein is CASSLGTVPGYTF. The CDR3 DNA is TGTGCCAGCAGCCTCGGGACAGTGCCTGGCTACACCTTC.

The chain joins TRBV5-1 to TRBJ2-1; a possible D gene is TRBD2 (5 bases). From germline, CDR1 is SGHRS and CDR2 YFSETQ. V lost 3 bases and J 2 bases, leaving 15 bases between the germline ends. The CDR3 has 16 amino acids. CDR3 in DNA: TGCGCCAGCAGCTCGGATACGGGATCCCCCTACAATGAGCAGTTCTTC. Its protein is CASSSDTGSPYNEQFF.

This chain uses TRBV2 with TRBJ2-1, with D perhaps TRBD2 (6 bases). The CDR3 has 13 amino acids. V was cut by 7 bases and J by 7 bases, with 14 bases left in between. Germline V lookup: CDR1 SNHLY, CDR2 FYNNEI. CDR3 in DNA: TGTGCCAGCACAGCGGGCAGTAGAAATGAGCAGTTCTTC. Translation: CASTAGSRNEQFF.

The J gene is TRBJ2-5, the V gene TRBV11-3; perhaps TRBD2 as D (5 bases). With 5 bases removed from V and 5 bases from J, the gap between germline ends came to 12 bases. Per the germline V gene, CDR1 is SGHNT and CDR2 is YENEEA. This CDR3 is 13 amino acids long. The CDR3 reads CASSRGLSETQYF. CDR3 DNA: TGTGCCAGCAGCCGAGGACTTAGCGAGACCCAGTACTTC.

The V and J genes are TRBV6-5 and TRBJ2-3; TRBD2 is a possible D gene (5 bases). The V end lost 2 bases, the J end lost 5 bases, and 8 bases lay between the germline ends. Germline values: CDR1 MNHEY, CDR2 SVGAGI. The CDR3 sequence is 13 residues long. The CDR3 coding sequence is TGTGCCAGCAGTTACCGTGCGGGAGATACGCAGTATTTT. Its translation: CASSYRAGDTQYF.